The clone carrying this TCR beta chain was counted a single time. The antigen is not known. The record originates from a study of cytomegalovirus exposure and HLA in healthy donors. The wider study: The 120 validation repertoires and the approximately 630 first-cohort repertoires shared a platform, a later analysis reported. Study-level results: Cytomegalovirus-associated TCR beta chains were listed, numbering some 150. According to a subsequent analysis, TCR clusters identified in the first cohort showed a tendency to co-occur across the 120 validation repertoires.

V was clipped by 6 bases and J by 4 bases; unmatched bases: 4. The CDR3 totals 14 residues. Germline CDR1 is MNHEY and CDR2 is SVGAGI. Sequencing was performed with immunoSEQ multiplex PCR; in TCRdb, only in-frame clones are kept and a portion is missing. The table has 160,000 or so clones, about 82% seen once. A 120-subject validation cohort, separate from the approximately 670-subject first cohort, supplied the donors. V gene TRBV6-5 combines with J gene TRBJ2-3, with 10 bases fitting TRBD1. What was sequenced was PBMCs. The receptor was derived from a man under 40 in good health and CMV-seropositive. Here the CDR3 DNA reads TGTGCCAGCAGCCGACAGGGGGCGGCAGATACGCAGTATTTT. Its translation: CASSRQGAADTQYF.